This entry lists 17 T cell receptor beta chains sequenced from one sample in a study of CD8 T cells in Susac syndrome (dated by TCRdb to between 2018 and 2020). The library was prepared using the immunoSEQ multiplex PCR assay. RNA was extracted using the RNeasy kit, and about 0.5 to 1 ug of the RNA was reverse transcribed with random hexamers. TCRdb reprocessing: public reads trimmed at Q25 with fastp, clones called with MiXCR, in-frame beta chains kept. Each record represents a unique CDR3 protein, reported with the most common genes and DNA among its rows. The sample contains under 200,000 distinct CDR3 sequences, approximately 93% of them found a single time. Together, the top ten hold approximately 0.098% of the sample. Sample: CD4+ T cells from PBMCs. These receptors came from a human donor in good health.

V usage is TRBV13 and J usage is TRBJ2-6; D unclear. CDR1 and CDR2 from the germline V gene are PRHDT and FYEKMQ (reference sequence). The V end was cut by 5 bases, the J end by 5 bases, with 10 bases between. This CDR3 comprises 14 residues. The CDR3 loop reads CASSPGDRANVLTF. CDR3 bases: TGTGCCAGCAGCCCAGGTGACAGGGCCAACGTCCTGACTTTC.

DNA for the CDR3: TGTGCCAGCAGCTTAGGGGGGGGGCCGGAAGAGCAGTTCTTC. This gives the protein CASSLGGGPEEQFF. V and J are TRBV7-3 and TRBJ2-1; a weak D match, TRBD2 (7 bases). The CDR3 is made up of 14 amino acids. Looked up from germline, CDR1 is SGHTA and CDR2 is FQGTGA. Trimming removed 2 bases at V and 10 bases at J, with 15 bases between.

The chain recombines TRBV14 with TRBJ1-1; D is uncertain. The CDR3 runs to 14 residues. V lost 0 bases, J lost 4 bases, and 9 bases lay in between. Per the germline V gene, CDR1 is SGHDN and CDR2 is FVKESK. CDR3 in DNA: TGTGCCAGCAGCCAAGACCTGACCGGCACTGAAGCTTTCTTT. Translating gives CASSQDLTGTEAFF.

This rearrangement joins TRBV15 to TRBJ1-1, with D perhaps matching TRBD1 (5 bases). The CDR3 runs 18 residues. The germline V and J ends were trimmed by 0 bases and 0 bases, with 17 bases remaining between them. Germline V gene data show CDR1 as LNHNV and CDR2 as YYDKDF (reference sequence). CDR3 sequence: CATSREGVVEGLNTEAFF. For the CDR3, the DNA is TGTGCCACCAGCAGAGAGGGTGTTGTTGAGGGGTTGAACACTGAAGCTTTCTTT.

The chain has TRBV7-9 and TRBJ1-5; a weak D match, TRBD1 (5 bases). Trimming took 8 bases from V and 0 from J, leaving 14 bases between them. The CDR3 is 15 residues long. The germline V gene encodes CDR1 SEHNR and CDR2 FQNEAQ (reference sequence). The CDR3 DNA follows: TGTGCCAGCGCCGAAGAGGGGCTTAGCAATCAGCCCCAGCATTTT. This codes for CASAEEGLSNQPQHF.

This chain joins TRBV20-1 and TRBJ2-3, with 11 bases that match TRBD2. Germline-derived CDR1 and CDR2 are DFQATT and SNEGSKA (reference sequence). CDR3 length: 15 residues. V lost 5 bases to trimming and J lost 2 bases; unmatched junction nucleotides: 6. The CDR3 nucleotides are TGCAGTGCTGAAAAGACTAGCGGGAACACAGATACGCAGTATTTT. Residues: CSAEKTSGNTDTQYF.

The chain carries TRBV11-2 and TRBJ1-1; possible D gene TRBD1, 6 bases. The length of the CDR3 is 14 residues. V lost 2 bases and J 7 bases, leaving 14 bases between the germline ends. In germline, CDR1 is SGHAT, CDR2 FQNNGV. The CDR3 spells CASSLRWDNVEAFF. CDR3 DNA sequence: TGTGCCAGCAGCTTAAGATGGGACAACGTTGAAGCTTTCTTT. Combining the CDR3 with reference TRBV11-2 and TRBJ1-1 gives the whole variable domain EAGVAQSPRYKIIEKRQSVAFWCNPISGHATLYWYQQILGQGPKLLIQFQNNGVVDDSQLPKDRFSAERLKGVDSTLKIQPAKLEDSAVYLCASSLRWDNVEAFFGQGTRLTVV.

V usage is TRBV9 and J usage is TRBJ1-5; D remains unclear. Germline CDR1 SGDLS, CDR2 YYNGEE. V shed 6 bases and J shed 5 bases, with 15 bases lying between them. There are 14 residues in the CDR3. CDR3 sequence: CASTLGVLDQPQHF. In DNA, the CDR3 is TGTGCCAGCACCCTAGGAGTACTTGATCAGCCCCAGCATTTT.

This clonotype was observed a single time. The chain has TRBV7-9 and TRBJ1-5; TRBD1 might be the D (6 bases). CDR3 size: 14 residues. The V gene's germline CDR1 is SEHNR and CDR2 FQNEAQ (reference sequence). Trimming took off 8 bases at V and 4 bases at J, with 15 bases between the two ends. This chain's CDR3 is CASGNKDRNQPQHF. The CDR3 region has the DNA TGTGCCAGCGGCAATAAGGACAGAAATCAGCCCCAGCATTTT. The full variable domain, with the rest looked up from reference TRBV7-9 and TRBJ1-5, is DTGVSQNPRHKITKRGQNVTFRCDPISEHNRLYWYRQTLGQGPEFLTYFQNEAQLEKSRLLSDRFSAERPKGSFSTLEIQRTEQGDSAMYLCASGNKDRNQPQHFGDGTRLSIL.

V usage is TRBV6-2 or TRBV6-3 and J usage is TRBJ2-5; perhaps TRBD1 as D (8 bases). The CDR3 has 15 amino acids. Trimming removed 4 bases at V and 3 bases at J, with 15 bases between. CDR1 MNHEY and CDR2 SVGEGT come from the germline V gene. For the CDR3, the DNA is TGTGCCAGCAGTTTTCGGACAGGGAGGGAAGAGACCCAGTACTTC. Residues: CASSFRTGREETQYF.

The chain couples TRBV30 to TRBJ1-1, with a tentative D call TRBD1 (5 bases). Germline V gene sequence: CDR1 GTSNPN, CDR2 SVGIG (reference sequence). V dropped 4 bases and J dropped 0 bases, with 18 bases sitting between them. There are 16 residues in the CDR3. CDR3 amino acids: CAWTPRGRKMNTEAFF. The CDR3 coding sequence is TGTGCCTGGACCCCACGGGGGAGGAAAATGAACACTGAAGCTTTCTTT.

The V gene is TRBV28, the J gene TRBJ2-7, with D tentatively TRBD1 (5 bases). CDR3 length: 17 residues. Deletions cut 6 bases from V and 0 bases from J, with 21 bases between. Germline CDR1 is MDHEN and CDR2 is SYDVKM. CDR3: CASRPSAGMIISYEQYV. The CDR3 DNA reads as TGTGCCAGCAGACCGAGTGCAGGGATGATCATCTCCTACGAGCAGTACGTC.

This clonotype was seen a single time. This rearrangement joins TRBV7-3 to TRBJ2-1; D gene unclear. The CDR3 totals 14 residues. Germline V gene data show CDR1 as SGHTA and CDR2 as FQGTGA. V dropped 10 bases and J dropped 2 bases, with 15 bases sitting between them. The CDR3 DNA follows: TGTGCCACCACGGACCGCCTGGCCTACAATGAGCAGTTCTTC. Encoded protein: CATTDRLAYNEQFF.

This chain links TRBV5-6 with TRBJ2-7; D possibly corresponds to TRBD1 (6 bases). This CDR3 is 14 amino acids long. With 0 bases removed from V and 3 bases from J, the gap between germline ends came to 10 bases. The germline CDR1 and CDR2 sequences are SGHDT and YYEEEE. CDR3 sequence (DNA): TGTGCCAGCAGCTTGGCCCAGGGGAACTACGAGCAGTACGTC. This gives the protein CASSLAQGNYEQYV.

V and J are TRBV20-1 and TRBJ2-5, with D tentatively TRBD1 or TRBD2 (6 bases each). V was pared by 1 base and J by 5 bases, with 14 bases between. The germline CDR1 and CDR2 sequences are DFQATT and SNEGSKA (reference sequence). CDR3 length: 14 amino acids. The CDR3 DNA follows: TGCAGTGCTAGAGGGCTGACTAGGGGGGAGACCCAGTACTTC. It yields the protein CSARGLTRGETQYF.

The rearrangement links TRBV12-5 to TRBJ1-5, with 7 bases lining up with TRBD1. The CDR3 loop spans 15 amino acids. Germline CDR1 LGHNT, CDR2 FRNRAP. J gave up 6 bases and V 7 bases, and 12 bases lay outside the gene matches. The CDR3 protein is CASAKTGSESQPQHF. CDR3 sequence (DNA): TGTGCTAGTGCCAAGACAGGGTCTGAAAGTCAGCCCCAGCATTTT.

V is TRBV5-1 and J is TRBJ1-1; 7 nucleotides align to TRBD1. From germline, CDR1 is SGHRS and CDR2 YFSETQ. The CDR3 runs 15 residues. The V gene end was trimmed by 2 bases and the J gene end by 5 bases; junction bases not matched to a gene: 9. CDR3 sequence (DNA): TGCGCCAGCAGCTTAGGGGGCGGAGTAAGGACTGAAGCTTTCTTT. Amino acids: CASSLGGGVRTEAFF.